A selection of T cell receptor beta chains follows, all from one sample in a study of blood T cell repertoires in COVID-19. Produced via immunoSEQ multiplex PCR; TCRdb's table is partial and in-frame only. The profile shows 450,000 to 500,000 clones, 70% to 90% of them singletons. Sequencing was performed on peripheral blood. The receptors stem from a human donor in a cohort sampled during active COVID-19. Each CDR3 is given with its conserved first and last residue. The order of the fields is D gene, clone size, J gene, V gene, CDR3 protein, CDR3 DNA. The D gene is left open where the match is weak. The size field is filled for only some rows; it gives once, few, many or a size class.

>-|-|TRBJ1-4|TRBV9
CASSVRGGGTNEKLFF
TGTGCCAGCAGCGTAAGAGGGGGTGGAACTAATGAAAAACTGTTTTTT
>TRBD2|-|TRBJ2-7|TRBV6-2/TRBV6-3
CASSGPLAGLEGQYF
TGTGCCAGCAGTGGTCCACTAGCGGGTCTGGAGGGGCAGTACTTC
>TRBD2|-|TRBJ2-5|TRBV5-4
CASSPPLAGQETQYF
TGTGCCAGCAGCCCCCCCCTAGCGGGGCAAGAGACCCAGTACTTC
>-|-|TRBJ2-1|TRBV5-8
CASSLPGSSYNEQFF
TGTGCCAGCAGCTTGCCGGGGAGCTCCTACAATGAGCAGTTCTTC
>TRBD2|-|TRBJ2-1|TRBV3-1/TRBV3-2
CASSPRLAVLGGSYNEQFF
TGTGCCAGCAGCCCCCGTCTAGCGGTCCTAGGAGGCTCCTACAATGAGCAGTTCTTC
>-|-|TRBJ1-6|TRBV7-9
CASSRSPPLHF
TGTGCCAGCAGCCGGTCCCCACCCCTCCACTTT
>-|-|TRBJ1-1|TRBV24-1
CATTFYEGRDRFYTEAFF
TGTGCCACCACCTTCTATGAGGGGAGGGATCGGTTTTACACTGAAGCTTTCTTT
>-|-|TRBJ2-6|TRBV4-1
CASSQDKLAGLSGANVLTF
TGCGCCAGCAGCCAAGATAAATTGGCAGGGCTCTCTGGGGCCAACGTCCTGACTTTC
>TRBD2|-|TRBJ2-7|TRBV23-1
CASSQDSGPLPEQYF
TGCGCCAGCAGTCAAGATAGCGGGCCCCTCCCCGAGCAGTACTTC
>-|-|TRBJ2-1|TRBV7-2
CASSLAGSGVGEQFF
TGTGCCAGCAGCTTAGCGGGGTCGGGAGTAGGTGAGCAGTTCTTC
>-|-|TRBJ2-5|TRBV7-9
CASSLGSFQETQYF
TGTGCCAGCAGCTTAGGTTCCTTCCAAGAGACCCAGTACTTC
>-|-|TRBJ2-5|TRBV29-1
CSVEVWAGGETQYF
TGCAGCGTTGAAGTCTGGGCAGGGGGGGAGACCCAGTACTTC
>TRBD2|-|TRBJ2-5|TRBV9
CASSVAIGAAGGQETQYF
TGTGCCAGCAGCGTAGCTATTGGGGCGGCGGGAGGACAGGAGACCCAGTACTTC
>TRBD2|-|TRBJ2-5|TRBV7-3
CASSLAGGVETQYF
TGTGCCAGCAGCCTAGCGGGAGGAGTGGAGACCCAGTACTTC
>-|-|TRBJ1-5|TRBV28
CASSPGGSGIAISPSIF
-
>TRBD2|-|TRBJ2-2|TRBV2
CASRDTSGGINGELFF
TGTGCCAGCAGAGATACTAGCGGGGGGATAAATGGGGAGCTGTTTTTT
>TRBD2|-|TRBJ2-7|TRBV19
CASSILAGGSEQYF
TGTGCCAGTAGTATCCTAGCGGGAGGTTCCGAGCAGTACTTC
>TRBD2|-|TRBJ2-7|TRBV18
CASSPPKVAGVTGEQYF
TGTGCCAGCTCACCACCGAAGGTAGCGGGAGTTACAGGCGAGCAGTACTTC
>TRBD1|-|TRBJ1-1|TRBV9
CASSGGQGAKAFF
TGTGCCAGCAGCGGTGGCCAGGGGGCGAAGGCTTTCTTT
>-|-|TRBJ2-5|TRBV6-5
CASSYAIGGYQETQYF
TGTGCCAGCAGTTACGCCATCGGAGGGTACCAAGAGACCCAGTACTTC
>TRBD2|-|TRBJ2-4|TRBV5-1
CASSQTSGSANIQYF
TGCGCCAGCAGCCAGACTAGCGGGAGCGCAAACATTCAGTACTTC
>-|few|TRBJ1-5|TRBV2
CASSGLGGLYQPQHF
TGTGCCAGCAGTGGACTCGGGGGGTTATATCAGCCCCAGCATTTT
>-|-|TRBJ1-2|TRBV5-1
CASSPRPLGLDGYTF
TGCGCCAGCAGCCCCCGACCTTTGGGGCTGGATGGCTACACCTTC
>-|-|TRBJ1-1|TRBV12-3/TRBV12-4
CASSYGQPAFF
TGTGCCAGCAGTTATGGACAGCCAGCTTTCTTT
>TRBD2|-|TRBJ2-2|TRBV29-1
CSVLAGNTGELFF
TGCAGCGTACTAGCGGGAAACACCGGGGAGCTGTTTTTT
>TRBD2|-|TRBJ2-7|TRBV6-5
CASSYPGTTISYEQYF
TGTGCCAGCAGTTATCCCGGGACTACTATAAGTTACGAGCAGTACTTC
>-|-|TRBJ2-1|TRBV29-1
CSGGHPYEQFF
TGCAGCGGGGGACATCCCTATGAGCAGTTCTTC
>TRBD2|-|TRBJ2-7|TRBV10-3
CAISGRGIAGVGYEQYF
TGTGCCATCAGTGGGAGGGGCATAGCGGGAGTTGGCTACGAGCAGTACTTC
>-|-|TRBJ1-5|TRBV28
CASIPGGAGNSNQPQHF
TGTGCCAGCATCCCGGGCGGGGCAGGCAATAGCAATCAGCCCCAGCATTTT
>-|-|TRBJ1-5|TRBV30
CAWSVGGANQPQHF
TGTGCCTGGAGTGTAGGGGGGGCCAATCAGCCCCAGCATTTT
>-|-|TRBJ1-6|TRBV6-5
CASTTDSNSPLHF
TGTGCCAGCACCACAGACAGTAATTCACCCCTCCACTTT
>TRBD2|few|TRBJ2-1|TRBV6-2/TRBV6-3
CASSDGTNNEQFF
TGTGCCAGCAGTGACGGGACTAACAATGAGCAGTTCTTC
>-|-|TRBJ1-2|TRBV6-4
CASRADGAYGYTF
TGTGCCAGCAGGGCCGATGGTGCCTATGGCTACACCTTC
>TRBD2|-|TRBJ2-1|TRBV7-3
CASSPAGGASGNEQFF
TGTGCCAGCAGCCCAGCGGGGGGGGCTAGCGGGAATGAGCAGTTCTTC
>TRBD1|-|TRBJ2-7|TRBV6-5
CASSKDRGHYEQYF
TGTGCCAGCAGCAAGGACAGGGGGCACTACGAGCAGTACTTC
>TRBD1|-|TRBJ2-5|TRBV5-6
CASSRQGDERWAAQETQYF
TGTGCCAGCAGCAGACAGGGCGATGAGAGGTGGGCAGCGCAAGAGACCCAGTACTTC
>TRBD2|-|TRBJ2-5|TRBV28
CASSLGWEGHTQYF
TGTGCCAGCAGTTTAGGGTGGGAGGGCCATACCCAGTACTTC
>-|-|TRBJ2-7|TRBV2
CASSEAESLRQYF
TGTGCCAGCAGTGAAGCCGAGTCGTTGCGGCAGTACTTC
>TRBD2|-|TRBJ2-2|TRBV5-6
CASSGLAGELGELFF
TGTGCCAGCAGCGGGCTAGCGGGGGAGTTAGGGGAGCTGTTTTTT
>-|-|TRBJ1-2|TRBV25-1
CASGGTDGYTF
TGTGCCAGCGGAGGGACTGACGGCTACACCTTC
>-|-|TRBJ2-1|TRBV4-2
CASSQDISGSVGGPFF
TGTGCCAGCAGCCAAGATATAAGCGGCAGTGTGGGAGGTCCGTTCTTC
>TRBD1|-|TRBJ2-1|TRBV6-5
CASSYPGQGGYNEQFF
TGTGCCAGCAGTTACCCCGGACAGGGTGGGTACAATGAGCAGTTCTTC
>-|-|TRBJ2-5|TRBV15
CATSRVEGNQETQYF
TGTGCCACCAGCAGAGTGGAGGGTAACCAAGAGACCCAGTACTTC
>TRBD2|-|TRBJ2-1|TRBV18
CASSISGRPPRYNEQFF
TGTGCCAGCTCAATTAGCGGGAGGCCTCCTCGGTACAATGAGCAGTTCTTC